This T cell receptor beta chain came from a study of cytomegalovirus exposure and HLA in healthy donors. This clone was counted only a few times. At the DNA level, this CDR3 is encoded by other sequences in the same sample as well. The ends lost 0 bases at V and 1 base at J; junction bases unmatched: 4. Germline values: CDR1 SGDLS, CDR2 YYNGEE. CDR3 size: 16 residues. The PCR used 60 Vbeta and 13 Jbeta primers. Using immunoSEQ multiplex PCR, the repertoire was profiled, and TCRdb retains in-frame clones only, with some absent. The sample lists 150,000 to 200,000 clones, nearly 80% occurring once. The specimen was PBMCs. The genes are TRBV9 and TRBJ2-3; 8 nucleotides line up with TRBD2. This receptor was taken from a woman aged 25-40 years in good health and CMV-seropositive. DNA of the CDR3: TGTGCCAGCAGCGTAGTAGCAGCGGGGGGCACAGATACGCAGTATTTT. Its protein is CASSVVAAGGTDTQYF. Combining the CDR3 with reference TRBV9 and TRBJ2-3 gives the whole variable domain DSGVTQTPKHLITATGQRVTLRCSPRSGDLSVYWYQQSLDQGLQFLIQYYNGEERAKGNILERFSAQQFPDLHSELNLSSLELGDSALYFCASSVVAAGGTDTQYFGPGTRLTVL.